Listed below are T cell receptor beta chains from one sample, sequenced in a study of patients and donors after allogeneic stem cell transplantation. One entry per CDR3 protein, called by TCRdb with MiXCR from the RT-PCR reads. The sample lists almost 90,000 distinct CDR3 sequences; roughly 5.1% were seen once. The material sequenced was blood, either unsorted or a sorted T cell fraction (not recorded which). These receptors were taken from a human donor who was either an allogeneic HSCT recipient or a stem cell or donor lymphocyte infusion donor (not recorded which). It is not recorded whose cells these are; they may come from a transplant donor. Each CDR3 is given with its conserved first and last residue. A D gene is named only where the DNA matches it firmly. The size entry is marked missing in some rows and otherwise reads once, few, many or a size class.

- | TRBJ2-1 | many | TRBV5-4 | TGTGCCAGCAGCTTCGGGCTGGGAGGGGGGAACTACAATGAGCAGTTCTTC | CASSFGLGGGNYNEQFF
- | TRBJ1-6 | many | TRBV20-1 | TGCAGTGCTAGGACCCTGGGCTCCTATAATTCACCCCTCCACTTT | CSARTLGSYNSPLHF
TRBD1 | TRBJ2-5 | many | TRBV11-2 | TGTGCCAGCAGCTTATCGACAGGGCCAGAGACCCAGTACTTC | CASSLSTGPETQYF
- | TRBJ2-3 | medium-sized | TRBV5-1 | TGCGCCAGCAGCTTCTCAGGGGCCACAGATACGCAGTATTTT | CASSFSGATDTQYF
- | TRBJ1-2 | few | TRBV5-1 | TGCGCCAGCAGACCAGGCTCCCGGGGAGACTATGGCTACACCTTC | CASRPGSRGDYGYTF
TRBD1 | TRBJ2-1 | many | TRBV7-7 | TGTGCTAGCAGCTCCTATGGACAGGGCGGTGAGCAGTTCTTC | CASSSYGQGGEQFF
- | TRBJ1-2 | - | TRBV20-1 | TGCAGTGCTAGAGATCGGACGCTTTCGGACTATGGCTACACCTTC | CSARDRTLSDYGYTF
- | TRBJ2-7 | many | TRBV14 | TGTGCCAGCAGCCCCCTAGGGCGTGAAGACTACGAGCAGTACTTC | CASSPLGREDYEQYF
TRBD1 | TRBJ1-6 | few | TRBV11-2 | TGTGCCAGCAGTTTAACGACAGGGGGGCGGGCAAGCTCCTATAATTCACCCCTCCACTTT | CASSLTTGGRASSYNSPLHF
- | TRBJ2-5 | many | TRBV29-1 | TGCAGCGTTGAGGAGGCAAGGTTACAAGAGACCCAGTACTTC | CSVEEARLQETQYF
TRBD2 | TRBJ2-3 | few | TRBV5-1 | TGCGCCAGCAGCTTGGGCCGGGGGGGCCGAGATACGCAGTATTTT | CASSLGRGGRDTQYF
TRBD2 | TRBJ2-3 | many | TRBV12-5 | TGTGCTAGTGGGTCTAGCGGGGGAAGCACAGATACGCAGTATTTT | CASGSSGGSTDTQYF
- | TRBJ1-1 | many | TRBV10-3 | TGTGCCACTAAGGAGGACACTGAAGCTTTCTTT | CATKEDTEAFF
- | TRBJ1-1 | few | TRBV6-5 | TGTGCCAGCAGCGGTCGGAACACTGAAGCTTTCTTT | CASSGRNTEAFF
- | TRBJ1-4 | many | TRBV6-5 | TGTGCCAGCAGTTACCGACTCCCGAGGGCAACTAATGAAAAACTGTTTTTT | CASSYRLPRATNEKLFF
- | TRBJ2-7 | many | TRBV29-1 | TGCAGCGTTTCGGAACAGTCTCACGAGCAGTACTTC | CSVSEQSHEQYF
- | TRBJ2-7 | - | TRBV7-6 | TGTGCCAGCAGTCCCCGCACCTCCTACGAGCAGTACTTC | CASSPRTSYEQYF
TRBD1 | TRBJ1-1 | many | TRBV4-1 | TGCGCCAGCAGCCATTCAACTTTTAAGCTAAACAGGGGGGTCCCTGAAGCTTTCTTT | CASSHSTFKLNRGVPEAFF
- | TRBJ1-1 | many | TRBV23-1 | TGCGCCAGCAGTCAATCGGGCGCGCACCCCCCTGAAGCTTTCTTT | CASSQSGAHPPEAFF
- | TRBJ2-6 | - | TRBV28 | TGTGCCAGCAGGGCCGGGACCGGGTTTTCTGGGGCCAACGTCCTGACTTTC | CASRAGTGFSGANVLTF
- | TRBJ2-1 | many | TRBV24-1 | TGTGCCACCAGTGACCAGGCGGGGAGCTCCTACAATGAGCAGTTCTTC | CATSDQAGSSYNEQFF
- | TRBJ1-4 | many | TRBV10-1 | TGCGCCAGCAGTGAGTCCCTTGGGGCATCTGAAAAACTGTTTTTT | CASSESLGASEKLFF
- | TRBJ2-1 | - | TRBV4-1 | TGCGCCAGCAGCCCCATGGGGTACGTGGGAGGACTCGCCCAGAGCTCCTACAATGAGCAGTTCTTC | CASSPMGYVGGLAQSSYNEQFF
TRBD2 | TRBJ2-1 | many | TRBV10-3 | TGTGCCACCCAACCGGGACTAGCACACAATGAGCAGTTCTTC | CATQPGLAHNEQFF
- | TRBJ2-5 | few | TRBV5-1 | TGCGCCAGCAGCTCCCTCGGGGAAGAGACCCAGTACTTC | CASSSLGEETQYF
- | TRBJ2-1 | few | TRBV2 | TGTGCCAGCAGGTTCGGGGCGGAGCAGTTCTTC | CASRFGAEQFF
- | TRBJ1-5 | many | TRBV12-3/TRBV12-4 | TGTGCCAGCAGTTTAGAAGCCCGGCCCCAGCATTTT | CASSLEARPQHF
- | TRBJ2-3 | many | TRBV5-1 | TGCGCCAGCAGAAGGGACTCCAACACAGATACGCAGTATTTT | CASRRDSNTDTQYF
- | TRBJ2-1 | - | TRBV7-2 | TGTGCCAGCAGCTTAACTACCCGGAGCTACAATGAGCAGTTCTTC | CASSLTTRSYNEQFF
TRBD1 | TRBJ2-7 | - | TRBV6-5 | TGTGCCAGCAGGGGGACAGCCGAGCAGTACTTC | CASRGTAEQYF
- | TRBJ2-5 | many | TRBV6-1 | TGTGCCAGCAGAGCGATGACCCAGTACTTC | CASRAMTQYF
TRBD1 | TRBJ2-1 | many | TRBV20-1 | TGCAGTGCTGGGGACAGGGGAGGTCGCAATGAGCAGTTCTTC | CSAGDRGGRNEQFF
TRBD2 | TRBJ2-7 | many | TRBV7-9 | TGTGCCAGCAGCTTAGAACGCGGGGGGGCGAGTGAGCAGTACTTC | CASSLERGGASEQYF
TRBD1 | TRBJ2-3 | many | TRBV7-3 | TGTGCCAGCAGCTTAGGCCGACAGGGGAACACAGATACGCAGTATTTT | CASSLGRQGNTDTQYF
TRBD2 | TRBJ2-3 | many | TRBV7-9 | TGTGCCAGCAGCTTAGCTTCGGGACTAGCCCGCACAGATACGCAGTATTTT | CASSLASGLARTDTQYF
TRBD2 | TRBJ2-5 | many | TRBV5-1 | TGCGCCAGCAGCTTAGGTAGCGGGAACGGACGGGAGACCCAGTACTTC | CASSLGSGNGRETQYF
TRBD2 | TRBJ2-1 | many | TRBV29-1 | TGCAGCGTTGGGCGGGAGACTTCCAATGAGCAGTTCTTC | CSVGRETSNEQFF
- | TRBJ2-3 | many | TRBV19 | TGTGCCAGTAGGCGGGCACCTAGCACAGATACGCAGTATTTT | CASRRAPSTDTQYF
TRBD1 | TRBJ2-2 | many | TRBV5-1 | TGCGCCAGCAGCCGGACAGGGGGAAATCCCGGGGAGCTGTTTTTT | CASSRTGGNPGELFF
- | TRBJ2-1 | many | TRBV20-1 | TGCAGTGCTAGAGATCCCTTAAACTGGAGCTCCTACAATGAGCAGTTCTTC | CSARDPLNWSSYNEQFF
- | TRBJ1-5 | - | TRBV6-1 | TGTGCCAGCACCGAAAGCGGGGGGGGTCAGCCCCAGCATTTT | CASTESGGGQPQHF
- | TRBJ2-5 | many | TRBV5-1 | TGCGCCAGCGGGACTGGGCAAAGTGGAGAGACCCAGTACTTC | CASGTGQSGETQYF
- | TRBJ2-1 | - | TRBV5-4 | TGTGCCAGCAGCTCCCGGGACTTCGTCAATGAGCAGTTCTTC | CASSSRDFVNEQFF
- | TRBJ1-1 | few | TRBV5-1 | TGCGCCAGCAGCCTCGGGGGGAGCGCTGAAGCTTTCTTT | CASSLGGSAEAFF
TRBD2 | TRBJ2-4 | many | TRBV12-3/TRBV12-4 | TGTGCCAGCAGTGCGCGGACTAGCGGGGTAGCCAAAAACATTCAGTACTTC | CASSARTSGVAKNIQYF
TRBD1 | TRBJ2-7 | - | TRBV20-1 | TGCAGTGCTAGAGATCGGACAGGCAATAACGAGCAGTACTTC | CSARDRTGNNEQYF
- | TRBJ1-1 | few | TRBV9 | TGTGCCAGCAGCGTAAATCCTACGGGGGGTAACACTGAAGCTTTCTTT | CASSVNPTGGNTEAFF
TRBD1 | TRBJ2-7 | few | TRBV7-8 | TGTGCCAGCAGCTTCCGGGACAGGGGGCGCGGCGAGCAGTACTTC | CASSFRDRGRGEQYF
- | TRBJ2-2 | many | TRBV7-8 | TGTGCCAGCAGCTTAGAAGAGAACACCGGGGAGCTGTTTTTT | CASSLEENTGELFF
- | TRBJ2-1 | few | TRBV20-1 | TGCAGATGTAGAGGCGCTAGCGACTACAATGAGCAGTTCTTC | CRCRGASDYNEQFF
- | TRBJ2-2 | many | TRBV7-9 | TGTGCCAGCAGCACCCAGTTCTACACCGGGGAGCTGTTTTTT | CASSTQFYTGELFF
- | TRBJ2-3 | many | TRBV27 | TGTGCCAGCAGTCACACGGCCGTTACGCAGTATTTT | CASSHTAVTQYF
- | TRBJ1-1 | - | TRBV6-1 | TGTGCCAGCAGTGACACGGGAGTGCACACTGAAGCTTTCTTT | CASSDTGVHTEAFF
TRBD1 | TRBJ2-7 | once | TRBV11-2 | TGTGCCAGCAGTTCTTGGGACAGGGCACCCTACGAGCAGTACTTC | CASSSWDRAPYEQYF
- | TRBJ2-2 | many | TRBV15 | TGTGCCACCAGCAGAGAAGGGGCGCGCACCGGGGAGCTGTTTTTT | CATSREGARTGELFF